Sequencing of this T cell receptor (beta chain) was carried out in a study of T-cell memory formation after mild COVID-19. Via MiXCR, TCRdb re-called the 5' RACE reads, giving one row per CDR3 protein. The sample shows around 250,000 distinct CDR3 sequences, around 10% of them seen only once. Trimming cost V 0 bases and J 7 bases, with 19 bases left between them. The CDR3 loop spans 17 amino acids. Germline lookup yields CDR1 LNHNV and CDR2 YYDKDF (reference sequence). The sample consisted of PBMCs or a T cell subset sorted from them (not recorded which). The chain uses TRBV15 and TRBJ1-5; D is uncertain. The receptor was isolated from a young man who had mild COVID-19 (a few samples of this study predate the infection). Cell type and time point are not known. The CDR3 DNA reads TGTGCCACCAGCAGAGATCGGGAACGGGCAGGAGGGCAGCCCCAGCATTTT. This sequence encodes CATSRDRERAGGQPQHF.